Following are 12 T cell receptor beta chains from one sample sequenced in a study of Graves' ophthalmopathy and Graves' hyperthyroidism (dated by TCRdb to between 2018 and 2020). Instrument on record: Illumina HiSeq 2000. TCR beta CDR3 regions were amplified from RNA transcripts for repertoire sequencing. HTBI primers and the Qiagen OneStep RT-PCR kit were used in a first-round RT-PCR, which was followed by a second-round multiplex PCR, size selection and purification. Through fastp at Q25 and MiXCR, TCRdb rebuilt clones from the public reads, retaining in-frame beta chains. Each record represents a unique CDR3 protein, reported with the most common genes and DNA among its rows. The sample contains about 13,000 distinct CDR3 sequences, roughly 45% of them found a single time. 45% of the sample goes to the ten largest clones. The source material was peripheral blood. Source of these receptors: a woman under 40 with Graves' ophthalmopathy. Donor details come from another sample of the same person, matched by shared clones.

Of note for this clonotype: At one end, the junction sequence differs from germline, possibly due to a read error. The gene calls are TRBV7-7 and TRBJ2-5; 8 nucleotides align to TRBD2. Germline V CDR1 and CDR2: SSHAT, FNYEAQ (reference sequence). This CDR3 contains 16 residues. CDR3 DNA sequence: TGTGCTAGCAGCTTAGCGCCGGCGGGAGGTGGGGAGACCCAGTACTTC. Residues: CASSLAPAGGGETQYF. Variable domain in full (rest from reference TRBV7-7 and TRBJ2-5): GAGVSQSPRYKVTKRGQDVTLRCDPISSHATLYWYQQALGQGPEFLTYFNYEAQPDKSGLPSDRFSAERPEGSISTLTIQRTEQRDSAMYRCASSLAPAGGGETQYFGPGTRLLVL.

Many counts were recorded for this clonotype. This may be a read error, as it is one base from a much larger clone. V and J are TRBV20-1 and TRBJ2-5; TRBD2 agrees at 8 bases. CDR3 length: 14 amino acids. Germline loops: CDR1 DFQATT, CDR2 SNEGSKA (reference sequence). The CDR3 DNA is TGCAGTGCTAGAGCCGGCGGGGGGCGGGAGACCCGGTACTTC. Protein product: CSARAGGGRETRYF.

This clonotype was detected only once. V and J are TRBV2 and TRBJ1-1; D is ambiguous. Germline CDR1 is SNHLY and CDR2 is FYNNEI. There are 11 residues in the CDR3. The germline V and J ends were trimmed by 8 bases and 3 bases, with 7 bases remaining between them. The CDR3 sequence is CASAGYTEAFF. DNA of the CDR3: TGTGCCAGCGCCGGTTACACTGAAGCTTTCTTT.

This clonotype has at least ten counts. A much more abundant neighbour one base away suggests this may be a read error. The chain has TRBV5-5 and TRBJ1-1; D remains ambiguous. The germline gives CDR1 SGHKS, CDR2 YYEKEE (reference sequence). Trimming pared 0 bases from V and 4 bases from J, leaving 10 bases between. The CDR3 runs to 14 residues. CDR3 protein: CASSLGVRATEAFF. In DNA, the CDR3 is TGTGCCAGCAGCTTGGGTGTGCGGGCCACTGAAGCTTTCTTT.

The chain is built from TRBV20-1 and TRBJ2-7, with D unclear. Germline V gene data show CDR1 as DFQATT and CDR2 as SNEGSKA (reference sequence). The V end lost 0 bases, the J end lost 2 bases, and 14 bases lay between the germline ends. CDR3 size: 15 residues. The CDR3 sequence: CSARDPRNRAYEQYF. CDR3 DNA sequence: TGCAGTGCTAGAGATCCGCGGAATCGGGCCTACGAGCAGTACTTC.

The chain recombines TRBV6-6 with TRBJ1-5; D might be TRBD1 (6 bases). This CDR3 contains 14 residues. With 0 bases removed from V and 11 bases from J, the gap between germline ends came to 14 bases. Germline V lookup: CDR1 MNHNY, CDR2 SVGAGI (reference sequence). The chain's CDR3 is CASSYSKGVETQHF. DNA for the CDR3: TGTGCCAGCAGTTACTCGAAGGGGGTGGAGACCCAGCATTTT.

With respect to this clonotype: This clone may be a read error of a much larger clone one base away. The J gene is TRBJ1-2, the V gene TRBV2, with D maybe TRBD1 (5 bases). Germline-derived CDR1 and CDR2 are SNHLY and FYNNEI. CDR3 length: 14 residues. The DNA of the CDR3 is TGTGCCAGCCGGGCGGGACTCCCCGTCTATAGCTACACCTTC. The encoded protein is CASRAGLPVYSYTF.

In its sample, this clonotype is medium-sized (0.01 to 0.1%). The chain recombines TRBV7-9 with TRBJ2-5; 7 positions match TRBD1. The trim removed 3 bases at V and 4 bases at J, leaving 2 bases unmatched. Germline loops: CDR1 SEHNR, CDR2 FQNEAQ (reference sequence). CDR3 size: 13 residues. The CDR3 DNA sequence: TGTGCCAGCAGCTTTGACAGGGTAGAGACCCAGTACTTC. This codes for CASSFDRVETQYF. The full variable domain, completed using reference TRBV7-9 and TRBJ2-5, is DTGVSQNPRHKITKRGQNVTFRCDPISEHNRLYWYRQTLGQGPEFLTYFQNEAQLEKSRLLSDRFSAERPKGSFSTLEIQRTEQGDSAMYLCASSFDRVETQYFGPGTRLLVL.

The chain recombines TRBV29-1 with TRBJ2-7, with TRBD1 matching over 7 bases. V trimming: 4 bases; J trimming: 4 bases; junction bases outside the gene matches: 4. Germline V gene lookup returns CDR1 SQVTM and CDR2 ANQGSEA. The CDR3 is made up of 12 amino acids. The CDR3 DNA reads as TGCAGCGTTGTATCCAGGGGGTACGAGCAGTACTTC. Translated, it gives CSVVSRGYEQYF.

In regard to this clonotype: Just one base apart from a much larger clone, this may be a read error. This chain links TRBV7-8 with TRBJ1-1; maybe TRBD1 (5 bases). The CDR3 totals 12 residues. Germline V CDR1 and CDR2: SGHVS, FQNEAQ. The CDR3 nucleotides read TGTGCCAGCAGCACGTCCGGGACTGAAGCTTCCTTT. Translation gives CASSTSGTEASF.

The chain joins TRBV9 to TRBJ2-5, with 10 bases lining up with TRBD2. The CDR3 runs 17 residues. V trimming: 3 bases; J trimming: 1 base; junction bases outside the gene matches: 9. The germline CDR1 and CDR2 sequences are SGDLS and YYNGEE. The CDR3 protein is CASSGGPGLAPQETQYF. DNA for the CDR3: TGTGCCAGCAGCGGTGGGCCGGGACTAGCGCCCCAAGAGACCCAGTACTTC.

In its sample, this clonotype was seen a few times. The CDR3 DNA reads as TGTGCCAGCAGTGAACTGGCTAGCGAACACACCGGGGAGCTGTTTTTT. It translates to CASSELASEHTGELFF. The chain employs TRBV2 and TRBJ2-2; D is perhaps TRBD2 (6 bases). Trimming took 2 bases from V and 3 from J, leaving 13 bases between them. The CDR3 loop spans 16 amino acids. CDR1 SNHLY and CDR2 FYNNEI come from the germline V gene. Drawing the rest from reference TRBV2 and TRBJ2-2, the complete variable domain is EPEVTQTPSHQVTQMGQEVILRCVPISNHLYFYWYRQILGQKVEFLVSFYNNEISEKSEIFDDQFSVERPDGSNFTLKIRSTKLEDSAMYFCASSELASEHTGELFFGEGSRLTVL.